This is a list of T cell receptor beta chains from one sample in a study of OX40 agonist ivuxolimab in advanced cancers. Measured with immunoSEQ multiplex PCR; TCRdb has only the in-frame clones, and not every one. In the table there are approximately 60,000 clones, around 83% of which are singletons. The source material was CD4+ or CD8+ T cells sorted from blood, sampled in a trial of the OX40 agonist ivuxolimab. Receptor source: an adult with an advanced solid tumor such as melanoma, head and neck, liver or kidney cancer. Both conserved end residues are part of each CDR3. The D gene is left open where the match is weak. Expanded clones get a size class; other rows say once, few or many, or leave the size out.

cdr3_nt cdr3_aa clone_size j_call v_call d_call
TGCAGCGTTGGCGGTGGCGGCTACGAGCAGTACTTC CSVGGGGYEQYF NA TRBJ2-7 TRBV29-1 NA
TGCGCCAGCAGCTTGGTGTCACTAGCGGGAGGCCCAGGGGCGGATACGCAGTATTTT CASSLVSLAGGPGADTQYF NA TRBJ2-3 TRBV5-1 TRBD2
TGTGCCAGCAGTGTGGAAGGGGCTTGGGCTGAAGCTTTCTTT CASSVEGAWAEAFF NA TRBJ1-1 TRBV2 NA
TGTGCCAGCAGCAAAACTAGCGGGGGGTCGACAGATACGCAGTATTTT CASSKTSGGSTDTQYF NA TRBJ2-3 TRBV7-3 TRBD2
TGTGCCAGCAGACTAGCGGGACCGATCTCCTACGAGCAGTACTTC CASRLAGPISYEQYF NA TRBJ2-7 TRBV11-3 TRBD2
TGTGCCAGCAGCTTCCGGGGCACTGAAGCTTTCTTT CASSFRGTEAFF few TRBJ1-1 TRBV6-5 NA
TGTGCCAGCAGCTTAGCGGGGGGCCCCCAAAATGAGCAGTTCTTC CASSLAGGPQNEQFF once TRBJ2-1 TRBV7-3 TRBD2
TGTGCCAGTAGTATACGGGACAGCGGCACTGAAGCTTTCTTT CASSIRDSGTEAFF NA TRBJ1-1 TRBV19 TRBD1
TGTGCCACCCAAGGGGGCATAGGGAATTCACCCCTCCACTTT CATQGGIGNSPLHF few TRBJ1-6 TRBV2 TRBD1
TGTGCCAGCAGTCCATTGGGACAGGGTAATTACGAGCAGTACTTC CASSPLGQGNYEQYF NA TRBJ2-7 TRBV14 TRBD1
TGTGCCAGCAGCTGGAGTATCCCCTACAATGAGCAGTTCTTC CASSWSIPYNEQFF NA TRBJ2-1 TRBV11-2 NA
TGTGCCAGCAGTGCCGGACAGGGCGGACGAGAAGCTTTCTTT CASSAGQGGREAFF few TRBJ1-1 TRBV6-5 TRBD1
TGTGCCAGCAGTGCCCTCGCACCTAGCGGGAGTTCTACAGATACGCAGTATTTT CASSALAPSGSSTDTQYF NA TRBJ2-3 TRBV6-1 TRBD2
TGTGCCAGTAGTAACCAGGGCACCTCTGGGGCCAACGTCCTGACTTTC CASSNQGTSGANVLTF NA TRBJ2-6 TRBV19 NA
TGTGCCACCCTAACGACAGCCGATGGCTACACCTTC CATLTTADGYTF NA TRBJ1-2 TRBV28 NA
TGTGCCAGCAGCAAAGGACCGACTAGCGGTAGCCCTTCAGATACGCAGTATTTT CASSKGPTSGSPSDTQYF NA TRBJ2-3 TRBV21-1 NA
TGTGCCAGCAGCCAAAAGACAGGGCGCGGAGATACGCAGTATTTT CASSQKTGRGDTQYF NA TRBJ2-3 TRBV14 TRBD1
TGTGCCAGCAACCGGGGGGGAGCCACTGAAGCTTTCTTT CASNRGGATEAFF NA TRBJ1-1 TRBV7-8 NA
TGTGCCAGCAGCCTTCGGATGGTCTCTGGGGCCAACGTCCTGACTTTC CASSLRMVSGANVLTF NA TRBJ2-6 TRBV6-6 NA
TGTGCCACCAGCCGGGGAAATAATGAAAAACTGTTTTTT CATSRGNNEKLFF NA TRBJ1-4 TRBV15 NA
TGCGCCAGCAGTGACAATCTGGCGGGGGGCCACAATGAGCAGTTCTTC CASSDNLAGGHNEQFF NA TRBJ2-1 TRBV10-1 TRBD2
TGTGCCAGCAGTCTCATGACAGGGGTCAATCAGCCCCAGCATTTT CASSLMTGVNQPQHF NA TRBJ1-5 TRBV28 TRBD1
TGTGCCACCAGTCGAGACCCAGGGGGCGGGCAAGAGACCCAGTACTTC CATSRDPGGGQETQYF few TRBJ2-5 TRBV6-4 TRBD1
TGTGCCAGCAGTAGGGTTACTGAAGCTTTCTTT CASSRVTEAFF NA TRBJ1-1 TRBV6-1 NA
TGTGCCACCAGCAGAGAAGGACTTCTCTATAATTCACCCCTCCACTTT CATSREGLLYNSPLHF NA TRBJ1-6 TRBV15 NA
TGTGCCATCAGTGAGTCCTCTAGCAGTACAGATACGCAGTATTTT CAISESSSSTDTQYF once TRBJ2-3 TRBV10-3 NA
TGCAGCGGGATGGGACAGGCGAACACTGAAGCTTTCTTT CSGMGQANTEAFF NA TRBJ1-1 TRBV29-1 TRBD1
TGTGCCAGCAGCTTAATGCGTGCCTACAATGAGCAGTTCTTC CASSLMRAYNEQFF NA TRBJ2-1 TRBV11-2 NA
TGCGCCAGCAGCTTGAGCCCAAATCCAATGAACACTGAAGCTTTCTTT CASSLSPNPMNTEAFF few TRBJ1-1 TRBV5-1 NA
TGTGCCAGCAGCTTGGGACAGACAGCTGGGCCCCAGCATTTT CASSLGQTAGPQHF NA TRBJ1-5 TRBV5-6 NA
TGTGCCAGCAGTAATGCTCTAACCACAGATACGCAGTATTTT CASSNALTTDTQYF NA TRBJ2-3 TRBV6-1 NA
TGTGCCAGCAGTTACGGGGGGACAGAAGGCTACACCTTC CASSYGGTEGYTF NA TRBJ1-2 TRBV6-5 TRBD1
TGTGCCAGGAAGGGGTGGACTTTCACAGATACGCAGTATTTT CARKGWTFTDTQYF NA TRBJ2-3 TRBV25-1 NA
TGTGCCTGGAGTGTGGAGGGGGCTAGGTACAATGAGCAGTTCTTC CAWSVEGARYNEQFF NA TRBJ2-1 TRBV30 NA
TGTGCCAGCAGCTTGGGAGGGCGTGTGGGGAACACTGAAGCTTTCTTT CASSLGGRVGNTEAFF NA TRBJ1-1 TRBV5-4 NA
TGTGCCAGCAGTTACCCGGACAGCCCGAGGGGCTACACCTTC CASSYPDSPRGYTF NA TRBJ1-2 TRBV6-5 NA
TGTGCCAGCAGTCCGAAACTACATGGCTACACCTTC CASSPKLHGYTF NA TRBJ1-2 TRBV6-1 NA
TGTGCCAGCAGTCCTCGAGGATACGAGCAGTACTTC CASSPRGYEQYF once TRBJ2-7 TRBV6-5 NA
TGTGCCAGCAGCGTAGCTACAGACTCCTACAATGAGCAGTTCTTC CASSVATDSYNEQFF once TRBJ2-1 TRBV9 NA
TGTGCCAGCAGCCCAGGCTTCGCGGGAGGGTGGGAGACCCAGTACTTC CASSPGFAGGWETQYF NA TRBJ2-5 TRBV7-3 TRBD2
TGTGCCAGCAGTGAAGGGCCAGGGGTTCAATATGGCTACACCTTC CASSEGPGVQYGYTF NA TRBJ1-2 TRBV6-1 NA
TGTGCCAGCGGGGCGGGCAATCAGCCCCAGCATTTT CASGAGNQPQHF few TRBJ1-5 TRBV7-9 NA
TGTGCCAGCAGTGACGGAGGGGGCACAGATACGCAGTATTTT CASSDGGGTDTQYF NA TRBJ2-3 TRBV6-1 NA
TGCGCCAGCAGCTTGGGTTACTCAACTAATGAAAAACTGTTTTTT CASSLGYSTNEKLFF NA TRBJ1-4 TRBV5-1 NA
TGTGCCAGCTCACCAGCACTAGCTCTAGGAGATACGCAGTATTTT CASSPALALGDTQYF NA TRBJ2-3 TRBV18 NA
TGTGCCAGCAGTGAATGGGAGACCCAGTACTTC CASSEWETQYF NA TRBJ2-5 TRBV6-1 NA
TGCGCCAGCAGCTCCAGGGGTGACTATGGCTACACCTTC CASSSRGDYGYTF NA TRBJ1-2 TRBV5-1 NA
TGTGCCAGCAGCGTAGTTCGGGGGGGCTACACCTTC CASSVVRGGYTF NA TRBJ1-2 TRBV9 NA